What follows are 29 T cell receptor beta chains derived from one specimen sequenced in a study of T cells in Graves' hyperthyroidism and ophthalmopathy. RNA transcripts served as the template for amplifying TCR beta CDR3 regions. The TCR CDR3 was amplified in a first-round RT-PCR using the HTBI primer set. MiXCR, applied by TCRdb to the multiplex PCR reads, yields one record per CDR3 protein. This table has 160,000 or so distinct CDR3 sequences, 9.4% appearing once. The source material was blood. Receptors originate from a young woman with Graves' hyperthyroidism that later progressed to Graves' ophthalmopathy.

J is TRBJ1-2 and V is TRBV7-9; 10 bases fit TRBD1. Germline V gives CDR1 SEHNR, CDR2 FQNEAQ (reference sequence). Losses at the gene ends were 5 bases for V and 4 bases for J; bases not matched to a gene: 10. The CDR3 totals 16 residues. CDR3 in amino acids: CASSASWTGGTYGYTF. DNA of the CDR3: TGTGCCAGCAGCGCTAGTTGGACAGGGGGTACCTATGGCTACACCTTC.

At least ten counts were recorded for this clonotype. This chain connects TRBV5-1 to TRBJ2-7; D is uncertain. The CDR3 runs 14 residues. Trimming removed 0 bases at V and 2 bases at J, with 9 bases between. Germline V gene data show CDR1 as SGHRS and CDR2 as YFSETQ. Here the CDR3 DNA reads TGCGCCAGCAGCTTGGCCGGTTTCCCCTACGAGCAGTACTTC. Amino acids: CASSLAGFPYEQYF.

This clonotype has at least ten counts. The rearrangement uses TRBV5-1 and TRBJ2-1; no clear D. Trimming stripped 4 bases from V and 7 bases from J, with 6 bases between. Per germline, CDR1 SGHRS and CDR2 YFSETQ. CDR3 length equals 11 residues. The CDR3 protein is CASSLKNEQFF. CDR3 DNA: TGCGCCAGCAGCCTAAAAAATGAGCAGTTCTTC.

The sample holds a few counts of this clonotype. DNA of the CDR3: TGCGCCAGCAGCTTGGACGTGTTTCGGGTTGGAAGTTCGAACACCGGGGAGCTGTTTTTT. Protein product: CASSLDVFRVGSSNTGELFF. J is TRBJ2-2 and V is TRBV5-1; D uncertain. The CDR3 consists of 20 residues. Per the germline V gene, CDR1 is SGHRS and CDR2 is YFSETQ. Trimming took 0 bases from V and 0 from J, leaving 21 bases between them.

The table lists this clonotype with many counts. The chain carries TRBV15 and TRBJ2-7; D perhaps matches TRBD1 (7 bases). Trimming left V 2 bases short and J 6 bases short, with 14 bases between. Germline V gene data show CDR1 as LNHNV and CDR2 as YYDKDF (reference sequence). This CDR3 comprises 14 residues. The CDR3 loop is CATSRRRGVGEQYF. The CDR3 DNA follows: TGTGCCACCAGCAGACGCAGGGGGGTTGGCGAGCAGTACTTC.

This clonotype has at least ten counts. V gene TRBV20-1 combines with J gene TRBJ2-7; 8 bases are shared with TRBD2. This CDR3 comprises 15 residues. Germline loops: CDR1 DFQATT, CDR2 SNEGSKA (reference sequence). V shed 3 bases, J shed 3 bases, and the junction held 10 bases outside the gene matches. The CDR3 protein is CSARNQRGSNYEQYF. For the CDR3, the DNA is TGCAGTGCTAGGAACCAGCGGGGGTCAAACTACGAGCAGTACTTC.

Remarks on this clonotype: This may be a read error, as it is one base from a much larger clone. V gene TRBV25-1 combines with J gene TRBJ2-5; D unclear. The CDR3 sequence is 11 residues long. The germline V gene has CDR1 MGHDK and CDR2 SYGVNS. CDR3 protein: CAGSERATQYF. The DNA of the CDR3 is TGTGCCGGCAGTGAGCGCGCGACCCAGTACTTC.

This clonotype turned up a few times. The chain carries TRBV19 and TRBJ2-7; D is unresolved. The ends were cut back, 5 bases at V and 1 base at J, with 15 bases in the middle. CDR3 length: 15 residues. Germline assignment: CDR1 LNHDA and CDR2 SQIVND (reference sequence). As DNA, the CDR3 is TGTGCCAGTAGTGGCCGAGGTCAAACTTCCTACGAGCAGTACTTC. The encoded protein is CASSGRGQTSYEQYF.

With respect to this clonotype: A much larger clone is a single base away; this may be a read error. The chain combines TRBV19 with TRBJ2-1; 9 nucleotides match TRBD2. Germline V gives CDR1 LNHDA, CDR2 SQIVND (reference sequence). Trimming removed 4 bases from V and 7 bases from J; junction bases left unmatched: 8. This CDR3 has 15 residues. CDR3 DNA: TGTGCCAGTAGTAACAGCGGGGGGACAATGAATGAGCAGTTCTTC. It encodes CASSNSGGTMNEQFF.

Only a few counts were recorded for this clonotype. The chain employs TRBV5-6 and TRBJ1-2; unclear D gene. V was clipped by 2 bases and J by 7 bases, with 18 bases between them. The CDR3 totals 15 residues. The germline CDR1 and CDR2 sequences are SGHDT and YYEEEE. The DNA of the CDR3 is TGTGCCAGCAGCTTTTCGAGCGGTTTTTTATCTGGCTACACCTTC. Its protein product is CASSFSSGFLSGYTF.

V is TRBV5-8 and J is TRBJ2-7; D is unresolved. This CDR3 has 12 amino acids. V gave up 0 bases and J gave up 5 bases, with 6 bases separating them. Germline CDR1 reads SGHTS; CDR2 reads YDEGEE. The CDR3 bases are TGTGCCAGCAGCTTGGGGGTCAACGAGCAGTACTTC. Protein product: CASSLGVNEQYF.

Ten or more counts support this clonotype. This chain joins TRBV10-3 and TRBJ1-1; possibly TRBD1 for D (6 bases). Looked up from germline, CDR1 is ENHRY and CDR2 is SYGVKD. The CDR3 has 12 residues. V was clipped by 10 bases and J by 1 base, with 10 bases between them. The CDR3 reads CATSTGNTEAFF. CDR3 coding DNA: TGTGCCACGTCGACAGGGAACACTGAAGCTTTCTTT.

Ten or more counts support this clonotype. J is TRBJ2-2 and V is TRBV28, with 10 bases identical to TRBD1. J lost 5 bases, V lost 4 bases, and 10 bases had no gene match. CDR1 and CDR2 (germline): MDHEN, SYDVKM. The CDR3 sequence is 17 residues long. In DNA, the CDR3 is TGTGCCAGCAGTTCCCCCGACAGGGGGCGATTTACCGGGGAGCTGTTTTTT. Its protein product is CASSSPDRGRFTGELFF.

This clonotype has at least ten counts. CDR3 amino acids: CASSLKRGLVNTGELFF. The CDR3 bases are TGTGCCAGCAGCTTAAAGAGGGGGCTAGTGAACACCGGGGAGCTGTTTTTT. This chain uses TRBV7-3 with TRBJ2-2; 7 nucleotides match TRBD1. The CDR3 has 17 amino acids. In germline, CDR1 is SGHTA, CDR2 FQGTGA. The J segment lost 1 base and the V segment lost 1 base, leaving 6 bases of the junction unmatched. Looking up the rest from reference TRBV7-3 and TRBJ2-2 gives the full variable domain: GAGVSQTPSNKVTEKGKYVELRCDPISGHTALYWYRQSLGQGPEFLIYFQGTGAADDSGLPNDRFFAVRPEGSVSTLKIQRTERGDSAVYLCASSLKRGLVNTGELFFGEGSRLTVL.

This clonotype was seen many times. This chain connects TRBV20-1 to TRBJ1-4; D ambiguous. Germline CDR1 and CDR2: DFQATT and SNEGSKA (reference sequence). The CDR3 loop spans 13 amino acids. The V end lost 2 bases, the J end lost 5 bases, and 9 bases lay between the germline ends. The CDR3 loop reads CSARWRENEKLFF. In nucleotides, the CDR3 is TGCAGTGCTAGATGGCGGGAGAATGAAAAACTGTTTTTT.

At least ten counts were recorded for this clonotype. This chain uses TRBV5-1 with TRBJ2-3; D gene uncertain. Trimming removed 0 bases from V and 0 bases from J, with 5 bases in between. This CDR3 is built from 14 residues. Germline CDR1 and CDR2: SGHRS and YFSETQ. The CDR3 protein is CASSLADSTDTQYF. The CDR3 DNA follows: TGCGCCAGCAGCTTGGCCGATAGCACAGATACGCAGTATTTT.

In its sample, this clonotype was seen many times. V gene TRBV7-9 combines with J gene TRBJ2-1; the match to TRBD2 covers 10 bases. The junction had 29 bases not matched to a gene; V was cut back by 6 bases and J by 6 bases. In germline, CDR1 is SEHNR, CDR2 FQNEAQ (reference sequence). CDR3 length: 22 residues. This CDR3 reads CASRPRDSIPLAGEYSSNEQFF. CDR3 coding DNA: TGTGCCAGCAGGCCTCGGGACAGTATTCCTCTAGCGGGAGAATATTCTAGCAATGAGCAGTTCTTC.

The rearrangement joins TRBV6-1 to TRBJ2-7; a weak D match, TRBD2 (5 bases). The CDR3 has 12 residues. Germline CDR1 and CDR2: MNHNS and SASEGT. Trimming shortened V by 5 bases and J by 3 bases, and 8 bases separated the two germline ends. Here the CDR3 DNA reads TGTGCCAGCAGTTTCGGGGACTACGAGCAGTACTTC. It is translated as CASSFGDYEQYF.

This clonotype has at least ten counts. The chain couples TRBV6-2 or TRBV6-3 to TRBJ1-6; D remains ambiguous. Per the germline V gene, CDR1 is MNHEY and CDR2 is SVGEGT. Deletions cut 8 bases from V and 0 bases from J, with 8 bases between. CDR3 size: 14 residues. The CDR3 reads CASRESSYNSPLHF. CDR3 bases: TGTGCCAGCCGGGAGAGCTCCTATAATTCACCCCTCCACTTT.

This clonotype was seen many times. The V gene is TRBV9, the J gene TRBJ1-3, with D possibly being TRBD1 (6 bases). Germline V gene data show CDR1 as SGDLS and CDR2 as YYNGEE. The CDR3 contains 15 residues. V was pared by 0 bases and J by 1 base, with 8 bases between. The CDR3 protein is CASSVEGGSGNTIYF. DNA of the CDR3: TGTGCCAGCAGCGTAGAGGGGGGATCTGGAAACACCATATATTTT.

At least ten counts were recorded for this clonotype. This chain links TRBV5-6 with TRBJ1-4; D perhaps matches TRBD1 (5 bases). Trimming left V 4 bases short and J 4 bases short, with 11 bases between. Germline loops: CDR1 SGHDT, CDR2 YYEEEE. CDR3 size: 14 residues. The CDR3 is CASSGTGNNEKLFF. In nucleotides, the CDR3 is TGTGCCAGCAGCGGGACGGGGAATAATGAAAAACTGTTTTTT.

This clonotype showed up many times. CDR3 sequence (DNA): TGTGCCAGCAGCGCCGACAGGGGGGGACCCCTCCACTTT. It translates to CASSADRGGPLHF. This chain uses TRBV11-2 with TRBJ1-6, with 9 bases fitting TRBD1. CDR1 is SGHAT, CDR2 FQNNGV, per germline. The CDR3 has 13 amino acids. The V segment lost 5 bases and the J segment 12 bases; nucleotides outside the gene matches: 5. Variable domain in full (rest from reference TRBV11-2 and TRBJ1-6): EAGVAQSPRYKIIEKRQSVAFWCNPISGHATLYWYQQILGQGPKLLIQFQNNGVVDDSQLPKDRFSAERLKGVDSTLKIQPAKLEDSAVYLCASSADRGGPLHFGNGTRLTVT.

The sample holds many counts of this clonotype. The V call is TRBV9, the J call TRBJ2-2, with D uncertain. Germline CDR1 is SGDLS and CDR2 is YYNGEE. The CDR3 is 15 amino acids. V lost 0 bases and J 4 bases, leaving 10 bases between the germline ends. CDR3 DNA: TGTGCCAGCAGCGTAGTTGGGAACCCCACCGGGGAGCTGTTTTTT. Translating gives CASSVVGNPTGELFF.

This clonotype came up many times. The CDR3 region is CASSEVSQGKGEQYF. In nucleotides, the CDR3 is TGTGCCAGCAGTGAAGTCTCACAGGGGAAAGGCGAGCAGTACTTC. This rearrangement joins TRBV2 to TRBJ2-7; 7 bases match TRBD1. The CDR3 has 15 amino acids. The germline V gene has CDR1 SNHLY and CDR2 FYNNEI. The trim removed 1 base at V and 6 bases at J, leaving 9 bases unmatched.

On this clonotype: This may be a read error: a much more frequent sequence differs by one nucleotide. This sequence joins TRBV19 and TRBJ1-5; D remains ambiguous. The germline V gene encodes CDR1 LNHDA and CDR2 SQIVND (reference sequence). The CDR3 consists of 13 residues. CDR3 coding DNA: TGTGCCAGTTGTATCCTCCTCAATCAGCCCCAGCATTTT. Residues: CASCILLNQPQHF.

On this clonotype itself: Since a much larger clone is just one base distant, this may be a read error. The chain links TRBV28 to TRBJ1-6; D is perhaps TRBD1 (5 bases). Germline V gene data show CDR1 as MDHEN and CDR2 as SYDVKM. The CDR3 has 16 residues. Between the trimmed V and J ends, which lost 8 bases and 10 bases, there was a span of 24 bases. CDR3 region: CASGLQQTVTQSPLHF. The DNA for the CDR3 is TGTGCCAGCGGTCTCCAACAGACAGTCACCCAGTCACCCCTCCACTTT.

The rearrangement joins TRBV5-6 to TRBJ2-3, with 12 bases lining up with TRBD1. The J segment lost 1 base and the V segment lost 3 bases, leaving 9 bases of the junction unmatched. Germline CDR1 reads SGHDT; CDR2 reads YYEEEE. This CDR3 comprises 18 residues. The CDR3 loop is CASSSRDRGLFGTDTQYF. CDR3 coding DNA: TGTGCCAGCAGCTCCCGGGACAGGGGGCTATTCGGCACAGATACGCAGTATTTT.

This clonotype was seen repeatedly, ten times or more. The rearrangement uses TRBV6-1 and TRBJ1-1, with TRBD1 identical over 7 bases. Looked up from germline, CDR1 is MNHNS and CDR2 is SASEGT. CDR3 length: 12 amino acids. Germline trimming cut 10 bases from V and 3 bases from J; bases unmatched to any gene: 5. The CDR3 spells CATVQGDTEAFF. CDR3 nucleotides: TGTGCCACAGTGCAGGGGGACACTGAAGCTTTCTTT.

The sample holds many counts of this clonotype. The CDR3 sequence is CAIPQRRLAGVGTGELFF. CDR3 coding DNA: TGTGCCATCCCTCAAAGGCGGCTAGCGGGAGTAGGCACCGGGGAGCTGTTTTTT. This chain uses TRBV10-3 with TRBJ2-2, with TRBD2 matching 10 bases. The CDR3 contains 18 residues. Losses at the gene ends were 8 bases for V and 4 bases for J; bases not matched to a gene: 16. Per the germline V gene, CDR1 is ENHRY and CDR2 is SYGVKD.